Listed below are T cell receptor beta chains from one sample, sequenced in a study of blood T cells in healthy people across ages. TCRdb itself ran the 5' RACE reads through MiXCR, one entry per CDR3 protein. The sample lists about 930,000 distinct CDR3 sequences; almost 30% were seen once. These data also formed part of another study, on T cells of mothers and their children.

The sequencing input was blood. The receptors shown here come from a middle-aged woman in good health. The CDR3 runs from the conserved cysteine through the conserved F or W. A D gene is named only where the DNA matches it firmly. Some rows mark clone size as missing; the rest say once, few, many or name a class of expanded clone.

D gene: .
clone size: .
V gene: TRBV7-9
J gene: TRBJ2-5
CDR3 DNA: TGTGCCAGCAGCTTAGCGGCGGGGCCGGGCCAGTACTTC
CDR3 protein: CASSLAAGPGQYF

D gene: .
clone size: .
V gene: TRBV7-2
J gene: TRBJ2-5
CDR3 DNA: TGTGCCAGCAGCTATTACGGACAGCAAGAGACCCAGTACTTC
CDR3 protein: CASSYYGQQETQYF

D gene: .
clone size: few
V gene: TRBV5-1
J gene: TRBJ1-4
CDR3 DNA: TGCGCCAGCAGCTTTTCACAGGGAGATGAAAAACTGTTTTTT
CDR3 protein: CASSFSQGDEKLFF

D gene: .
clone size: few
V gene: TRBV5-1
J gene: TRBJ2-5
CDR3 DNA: TGCGCCAGCAGCTCAACAGGGACGTGGGAGACCCAGTACTTC
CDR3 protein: CASSSTGTWETQYF

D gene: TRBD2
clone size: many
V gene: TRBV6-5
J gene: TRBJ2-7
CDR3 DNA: TGTGCCAGCAGCCGGGGGGGCCTGGGGAACGAGCAGTACTTC
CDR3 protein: CASSRGGLGNEQYF

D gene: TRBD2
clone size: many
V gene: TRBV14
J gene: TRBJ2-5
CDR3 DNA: TGTGCCAGCCAAGCGGGGGGACAGAACCAAGAGACCCAGTACTTC
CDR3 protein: CASQAGGQNQETQYF

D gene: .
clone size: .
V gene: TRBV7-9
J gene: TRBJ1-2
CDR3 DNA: TGTGCCAGCAGCTATGAAGACAGACTCTATGGCTACACCTTC
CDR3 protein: CASSYEDRLYGYTF

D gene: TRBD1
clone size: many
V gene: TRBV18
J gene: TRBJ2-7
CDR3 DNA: TGTGCCAGCTCAACTAGGACAGGGCTCTACGAGCAGTACTTC
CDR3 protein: CASSTRTGLYEQYF

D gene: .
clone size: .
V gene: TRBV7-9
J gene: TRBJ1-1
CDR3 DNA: TGTGCCACCCTACCTTCCAATGTGGAATCTGAAGCTTTCTTT
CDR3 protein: CATLPSNVESEAFF

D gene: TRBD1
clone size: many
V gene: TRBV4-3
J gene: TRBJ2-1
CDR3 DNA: TGCGCCAGCAGCCAAGAACAGGGGGCCAATGAGCAGTTCTTC
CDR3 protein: CASSQEQGANEQFF

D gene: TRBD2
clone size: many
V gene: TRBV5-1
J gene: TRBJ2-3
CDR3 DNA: TGCGCCAGCAGCGGGGGACTAGCGGATACAGATACGCAGTATTTT
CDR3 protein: CASSGGLADTDTQYF

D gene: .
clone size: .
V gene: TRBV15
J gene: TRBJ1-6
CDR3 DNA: TGTGCCACCAGCAGAGATTTGCTGGGTGGTTCACCCCTCCACTTT
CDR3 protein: CATSRDLLGGSPLHF

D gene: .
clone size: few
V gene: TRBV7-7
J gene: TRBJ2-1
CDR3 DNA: TGTGCTAGCAGCTACATGGCGGGAAACAATGAACAGTTCTTC
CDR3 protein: CASSYMAGNNEQFF

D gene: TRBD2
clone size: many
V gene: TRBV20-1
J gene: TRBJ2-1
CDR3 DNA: TGCAGTGCCAGAGCGGGTAGCGGGGGGCGAGTATACAATGAGCAGTTCTTC
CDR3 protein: CSARAGSGGRVYNEQFF

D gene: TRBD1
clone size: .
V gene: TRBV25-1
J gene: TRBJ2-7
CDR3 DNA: TGTGCCAGCAGTCTAAGGGGGCTGTACGAGCAGTACTTC
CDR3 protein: CASSLRGLYEQYF

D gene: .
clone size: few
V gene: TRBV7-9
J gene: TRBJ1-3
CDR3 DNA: TGTGCCAGCGGAAGTCGCGATAGGGGAAACACCATATATTTT
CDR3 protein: CASGSRDRGNTIYF

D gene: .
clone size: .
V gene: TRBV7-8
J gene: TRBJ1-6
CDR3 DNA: TGTGCCAGCAGCCTAGAGACAGTACTCTATAATTCACCCCTCCACTTT
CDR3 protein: CASSLETVLYNSPLHF

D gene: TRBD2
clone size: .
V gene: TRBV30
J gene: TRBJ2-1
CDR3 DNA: TGTGCCTGGAGTATGGGGACGGGGGGTGAGCAGCTCTTC
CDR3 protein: CAWSMGTGGEQLF

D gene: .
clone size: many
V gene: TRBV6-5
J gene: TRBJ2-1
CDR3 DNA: TGTGCCAGCAGTTACTCGCCCTACAATGAGCAGTTCTTC
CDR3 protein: CASSYSPYNEQFF

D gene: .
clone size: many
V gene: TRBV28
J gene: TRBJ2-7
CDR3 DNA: TGTGCCAGCTCGGCCGTCTCTCCCCCCTACGAGCAGTACTTC
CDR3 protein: CASSAVSPPYEQYF

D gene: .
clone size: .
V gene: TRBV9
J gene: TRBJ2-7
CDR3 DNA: TGTGCCAGCAATCCGGGGACCGGCTACGAGCACTACTTC
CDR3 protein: CASNPGTGYEHYF

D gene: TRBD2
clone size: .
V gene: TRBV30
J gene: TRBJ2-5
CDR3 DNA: TGTGCCTGGAGGACGGCGGGGGGGCCGGTAGGGGAGACCCAGTACTTC
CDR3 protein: CAWRTAGGPVGETQYF

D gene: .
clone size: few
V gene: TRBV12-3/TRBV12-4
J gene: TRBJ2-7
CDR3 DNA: TGTGCCAGCAGTTTAGCGGCAGGGGCCCTCTCCTACGAGCAGTACTTC
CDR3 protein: CASSLAAGALSYEQYF

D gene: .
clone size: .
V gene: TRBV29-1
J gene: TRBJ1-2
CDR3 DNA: TGCAGCGTTGAAGACGAGGGGTTCGGGGGCTACACCTTC
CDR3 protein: CSVEDEGFGGYTF

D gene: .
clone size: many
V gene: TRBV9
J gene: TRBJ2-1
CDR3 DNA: TGTGCCAGCAGCGTCCCCACTAACCGTGAGCAGTTCTTC
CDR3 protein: CASSVPTNREQFF

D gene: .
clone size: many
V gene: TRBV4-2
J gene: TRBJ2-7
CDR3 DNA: TGTGCCAGCAGCCAAGATTTGGGGTTATCGTACGAGCAGTACTTC
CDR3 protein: CASSQDLGLSYEQYF

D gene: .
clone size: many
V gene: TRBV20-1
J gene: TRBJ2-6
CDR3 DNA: TGCAGTGCTAGACACAGGAACTCTGGGGCCAACGTCCTGACTTTC
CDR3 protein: CSARHRNSGANVLTF

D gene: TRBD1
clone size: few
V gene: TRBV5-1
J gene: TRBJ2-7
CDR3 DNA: TGCGCCAGCAGCCCCGGACAGGGTGGTCTCCACGAGCAGTACTTC
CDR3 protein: CASSPGQGGLHEQYF

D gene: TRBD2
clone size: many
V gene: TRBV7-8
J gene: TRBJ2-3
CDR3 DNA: TGTGCCAGCAGCTCGCTAGCGGGTAACACAGATACGCAGTATTTT
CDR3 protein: CASSSLAGNTDTQYF

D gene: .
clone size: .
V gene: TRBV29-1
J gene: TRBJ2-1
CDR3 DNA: TGCAGCGTTGGGGCTACAGAGGAGCAGTTCTTC
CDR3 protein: CSVGATEEQFF

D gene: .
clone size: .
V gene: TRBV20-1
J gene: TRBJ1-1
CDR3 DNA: TGCAGTGCTAGAGATCGGGGGAGAGTGCCTAACACTGAAGCTTTCTTT
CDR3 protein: CSARDRGRVPNTEAFF

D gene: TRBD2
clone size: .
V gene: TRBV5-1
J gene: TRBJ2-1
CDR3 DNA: TGCGCCAGCAACCAGAACGCGGGACTAGCAGGCAATGAGCAGTTCTTC
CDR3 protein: CASNQNAGLAGNEQFF

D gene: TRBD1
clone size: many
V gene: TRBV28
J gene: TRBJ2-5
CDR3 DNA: TGTGCCAGCAGTACCGGGTCTGGGGAGACAGGGGGTTCTCAAGAGACCCAGTACTTC
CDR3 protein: CASSTGSGETGGSQETQYF

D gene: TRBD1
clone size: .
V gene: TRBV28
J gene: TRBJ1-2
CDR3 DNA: TGTGCCAGCAGCCCCCACAGGGGTAATGGCTACACCTTC
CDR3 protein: CASSPHRGNGYTF

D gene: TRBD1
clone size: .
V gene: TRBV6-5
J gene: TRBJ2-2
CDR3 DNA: TGTGCCAGCCGGCCTGGGGACAGGGCTATCGGGGAGCTGTTTTTT
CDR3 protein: CASRPGDRAIGELFF

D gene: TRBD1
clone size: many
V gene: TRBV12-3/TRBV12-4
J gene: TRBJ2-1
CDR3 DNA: TGTGCCAGCAGTTTAGGACAGGGAAGGGTTGAGCAGTTCTTC
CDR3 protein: CASSLGQGRVEQFF

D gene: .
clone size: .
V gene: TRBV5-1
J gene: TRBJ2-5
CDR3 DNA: TGCGCCAGCAGCTCCTCTGTTAGTAGCGGTCAAGAGACCCAGTACTTC
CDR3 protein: CASSSSVSSGQETQYF

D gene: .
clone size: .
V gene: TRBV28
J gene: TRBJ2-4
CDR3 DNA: TGTGCCAGCAGTTTACTGGGGTCCCAAAACATTCAGTACTTC
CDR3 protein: CASSLLGSQNIQYF

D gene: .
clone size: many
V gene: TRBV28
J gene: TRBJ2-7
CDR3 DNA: TGTGCCAGCAGCCCCACAGGACCCTCCTACGAGCAGTACTTC
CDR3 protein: CASSPTGPSYEQYF

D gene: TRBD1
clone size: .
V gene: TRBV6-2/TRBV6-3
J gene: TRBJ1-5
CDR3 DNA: TGTGCCAGCAGTCCCGGAGAGGGGGCCGATCAGCCCCAGCATTTT
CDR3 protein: CASSPGEGADQPQHF

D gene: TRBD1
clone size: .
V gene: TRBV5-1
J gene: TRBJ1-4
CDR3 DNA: TGCGCCAGCAGCTTCAGGGGGCAGGGGGAAAAACTGTTTTTT
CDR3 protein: CASSFRGQGEKLFF